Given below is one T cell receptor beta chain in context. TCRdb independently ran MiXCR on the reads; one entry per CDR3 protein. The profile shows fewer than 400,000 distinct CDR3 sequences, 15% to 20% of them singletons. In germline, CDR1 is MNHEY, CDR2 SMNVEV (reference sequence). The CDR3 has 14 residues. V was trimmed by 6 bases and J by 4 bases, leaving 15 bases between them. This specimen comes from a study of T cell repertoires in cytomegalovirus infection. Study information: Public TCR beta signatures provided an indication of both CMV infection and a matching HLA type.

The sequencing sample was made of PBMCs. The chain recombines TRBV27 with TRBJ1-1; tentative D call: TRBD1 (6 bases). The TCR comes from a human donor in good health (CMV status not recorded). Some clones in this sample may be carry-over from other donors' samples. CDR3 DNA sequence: TGTGCCAGCAGATCGGGGGGCAAAGGCACTGAAGCTTTCTTT. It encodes CASRSGGKGTEAFF.